This entry is about one T cell receptor (beta chain). Data came from immunoSEQ multiplex PCR; TCRdb stores just in-frame clones and leaves some out. This sample yields more than 85,000 clones, of which about 89% are seen a single time; around 17% belongs to the top ten. The germline CDR1 and CDR2 sequences are SGHDT and YYEEEE. The CDR3 loop spans 13 amino acids. The V end lost 4 bases, the J end lost 9 bases, and 14 bases lay between the germline ends. This entry comes from a study of control samples from healthy donors and cancer patients. The sample comprised blood. The gene calls are TRBV5-6 and TRBJ2-1, with D tentatively TRBD2 (6 bases). This clonotype originated in a woman between 50 and 59 years old in good health. CDR3 sequence: CASSPTRGPEQFF. As DNA, the CDR3 is TGTGCCAGCAGCCCGACTAGGGGCCCTGAGCAGTTCTTC.